This TCR beta chain originates from a study of blood T cells in healthy people across ages. Study at large: About one barcoded beta molecule was captured per two T cells (by template switching). Study conclusions and caveats: Higher naive T cell percentage went strongly together with higher TCR beta diversity.

Total RNA, at least 6 micrograms per sample, came from PBMCs. Through a sample-barcoded 5' primer and a J-beta primer mix, a second PCR was run for roughly 6 to 12 cycles. TCRdb re-called the 5' RACE reads through MiXCR, storing one row per CDR3 protein. Here the sample spans 1,500,000 or so distinct CDR3 sequences, about 42% being singletons. As concerns this clonotype: As yet, its antigen is unknown.

Germline V gives CDR1 WNHNN, CDR2 SYGVQD (reference sequence). Deletions cut 10 bases from V and 4 bases from J, with 17 bases between. There are 14 residues in the CDR3. The V and J genes are TRBV10-1 and TRBJ2-1; perhaps TRBD1 as D (5 bases). Sequencing was carried out using blood. The source is a woman between 18 and 29 years old in good health. The CDR3 sequence is CATQPLTAYNEQFF. The CDR3 nucleotides read TGCGCCACCCAGCCCCTGACAGCTTACAATGAGCAGTTCTTC.